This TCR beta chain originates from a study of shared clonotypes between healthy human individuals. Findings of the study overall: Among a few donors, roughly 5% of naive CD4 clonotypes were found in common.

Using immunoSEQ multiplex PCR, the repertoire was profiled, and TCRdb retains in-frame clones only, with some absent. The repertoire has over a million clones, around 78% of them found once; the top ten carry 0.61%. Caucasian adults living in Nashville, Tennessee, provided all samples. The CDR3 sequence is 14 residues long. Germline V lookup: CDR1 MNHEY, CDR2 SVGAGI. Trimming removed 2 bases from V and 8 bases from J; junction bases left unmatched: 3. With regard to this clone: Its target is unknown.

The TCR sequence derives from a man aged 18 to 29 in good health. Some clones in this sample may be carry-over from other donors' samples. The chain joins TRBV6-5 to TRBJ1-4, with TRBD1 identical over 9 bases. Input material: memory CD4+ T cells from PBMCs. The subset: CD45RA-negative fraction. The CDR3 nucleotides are TGTGCCAGCAGTTACGGGACAGGGTTAGAAAAACTGTTTTTT. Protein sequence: CASSYGTGLEKLFF.